One sample yielded the 9 T cell receptor beta chains listed below, sequenced in a study of T cells in Graves' hyperthyroidism and ophthalmopathy (dated by TCRdb to 2018 to 2020). Library preparation used multiplex PCR. Sequencing instrument: Illumina HiSeq 2000. Amplification of TCR beta CDR3 regions was carried out from RNA transcripts. For the first round of RT-PCR on the TCR CDR3, the HTBI primer set was used together with the Qiagen OneStep RT-PCR kit. TCRdb took the public reads, trimmed them with fastp at Q25, ran MiXCR for clone calling and kept in-frame beta chains. Every CDR3 protein is listed once, alongside the most common genes and DNA of its rows. A total of 660,000 or so distinct CDR3 sequences appear in this sample, about 45% of them only once. The top ten clonotypes cover under 8.5% of the sample. The sequenced material came from peripheral blood or thyroid tissue (not recorded which). The origin of the receptors is an adult man with Graves' disease, either hyperthyroidism or ophthalmopathy (not recorded which).

The table lists this clonotype with a few counts. The chain carries TRBV6-1 and TRBJ1-1; no clear D gene. Germline V lookup: CDR1 MNHNS, CDR2 SASEGT. CDR3 length: 12 residues. The V gene lost 8 bases and the J gene lost 5 bases, with 12 bases spanning the gap. The CDR3 here is CASWRAGTEAFF. The DNA for the CDR3 is TGTGCCAGCTGGAGGGCCGGGACTGAAGCTTTCTTT.

This clonotype has a handful of counts. This chain joins TRBV5-1 and TRBJ2-7; 12 nucleotides align to TRBD2. V shed 6 bases and J 2 bases; nucleotides not matched to a gene: 6. The V gene's germline CDR1 is SGHRS and CDR2 YFSETQ. The CDR3 length is 15 residues. The CDR3 DNA reads as TGCGCCAGCAAGACTAGCGGGGGCCTAACCTACGAGCAGTACTTC. Protein product: CASKTSGGLTYEQYF.

This clonotype was counted ten times or more. V usage is TRBV15 and J usage is TRBJ1-1; D perhaps matches TRBD1 (5 bases). The CDR3 runs 13 residues. V lost 4 bases, J lost 10 bases, and 16 bases lay in between. CDR1 is LNHNV, CDR2 YYDKDF, per germline (reference sequence). The chain's CDR3 is CATSKERTSGAFF. The DNA for the CDR3 is TGTGCCACCAGCAAAGAACGGACATCAGGAGCTTTCTTT.

This clonotype was recorded many times. This sequence joins TRBV6-5 and TRBJ2-7; maybe TRBD2 (6 bases). CDR3 length: 15 amino acids. Germline V lookup: CDR1 MNHEY, CDR2 SVGAGI. V was shortened by 6 bases and J by 0 bases, with 15 bases between the two germline ends. For the CDR3, the DNA is TGTGCCAGCAGGGGAGGAGGGCCGGGCTCCTACGAGCAGTACTTC. This gives the protein CASRGGGPGSYEQYF.

On this clonotype: Given the absence of the conserved phenylalanine or tryptophan at the CDR3 end, a read error is likely. Here the CDR3 DNA reads TGTGTCAGCAGCTTATGGGAGAATGAAAAACTGTTTCTT. The encoded protein is CVSSLWENEKLFL. The chain combines TRBV11-2 with TRBJ1-4; D gene unclear. Germline CDR1 reads SGHAT; CDR2 reads FQNNGV. The CDR3 runs to 13 residues.

This clonotype appeared a single time. V gene TRBV10-3 combines with J gene TRBJ1-5; 7 positions match TRBD1. V shed 6 bases, J shed 1 base, and the junction held 15 bases outside the gene matches. Per the germline V gene, CDR1 is ENHRY and CDR2 is SYGVKD. The CDR3 runs to 18 residues. DNA for the CDR3: TGTGCCATCAGAGGGGGCCCGGAGAGGCCAGGGAGCAATCAGCCCCAGCATTTT. This encodes CAIRGGPERPGSNQPQHF.

There are a few counts of this clonotype. The chain links TRBV10-3 to TRBJ1-1, with D tentatively TRBD1 (5 bases). Trimming removed 7 bases at V and 2 bases at J, with 14 bases between. This CDR3 is built from 14 residues. Germline loops: CDR1 ENHRY, CDR2 SYGVKD. The chain's CDR3 is CAIKGSQGNTEAFF. CDR3 DNA: TGTGCCATCAAGGGTTCGCAGGGTAACACTGAAGCTTTCTTT.

The chain joins TRBV12-3 or TRBV12-4 to TRBJ1-1; possibly TRBD1 for D (6 bases). This CDR3 has 13 residues. Deletions cut 9 bases from V and 0 bases from J, with 11 bases between. The CDR3 nucleotides read TGTGCCAGTCAGGACAGCTTGAACACTGAAGCTTTCTTT. This sequence encodes CASQDSLNTEAFF.

This chain uses TRBV25-1 with TRBJ1-6; D uncertain. The CDR3 extends over 14 amino acids. In germline, CDR1 is MGHDK, CDR2 SYGVNS. Deletions cut 4 bases from V and 7 bases from J, with 11 bases between. The CDR3 protein is CASSGLPGNSPLHF. The CDR3 DNA is TGTGCCAGCAGTGGTCTCCCGGGAAATTCACCCCTCCACTTT.